Listed below are T cell receptor beta chains from one sample, sequenced in a study of glioma-infiltrating T cells after dendritic cell vaccination. Assay: immunoSEQ multiplex PCR; the TCRdb copy retains only in-frame clones and omits some. Here the sample spans about 38,000 clones, 70% to 85% being singletons. The source was blood, collected before dendritic cell vaccination. These TCRs come from a human donor with glioblastoma. The CDR3 runs from the conserved cysteine through the conserved F or W. A D gene is named only where the DNA matches it firmly. Clone size, where shown, is once, few, many, or a class for clones that have expanded.

D gene,clone size,V gene,J gene,CDR3 protein,CDR3 DNA
TRBD1,-,TRBV30,TRBJ1-2,CAWDGTAMGGYTF,TGTGCCTGGGACGGGACAGCCATGGGGGGCTACACCTTC
TRBD1,-,TRBV6-5,TRBJ2-7,CASSRDSLYEQYF,TGTGCCAGCAGCCGGGACAGCCTTTACGAGCAGTACTTC
TRBD2,few,TRBV2,TRBJ2-5,CASMGTSAHETQYF,TGTGCCAGCATGGGGACTAGCGCCCACGAGACCCAGTACTTC
TRBD2,-,TRBV7-9,TRBJ2-5,CASSLPTGTSGGDIETQYF,TGTGCCAGCAGCTTACCCACCGGGACTAGCGGGGGAGACATAGAGACCCAGTACTTC
-,few,TRBV19,TRBJ2-7,CASSMTSSYEQYF,TGTGCCAGTAGTATGACTAGCTCCTACGAGCAGTACTTC
TRBD1,-,TRBV7-2,TRBJ1-4,CASSEGPQGGVSEKLFF,TGTGCCAGCAGCGAAGGGCCGCAGGGGGGAGTCAGTGAAAAACTGTTTTTT
TRBD2,few,TRBV2,TRBJ2-2,CASSGFGGGVLSTGELFF,TGTGCCAGCAGTGGGTTCGGGGGGGGCGTTTTGAGCACCGGGGAGCTGTTTTTT
-,-,TRBV5-1,TRBJ2-7,CASSSRVEGISEQYF,TGCGCCAGCAGCTCCAGGGTGGAGGGGATATCCGAGCAGTACTTC
-,-,TRBV5-1,TRBJ1-3,CASKMGGQTGNTIYF,TGCGCCAGCAAGATGGGGGGGCAAACTGGAAACACCATATATTTT
TRBD1,-,TRBV5-1,TRBJ1-1,CASSLIPGQALEAFF,TGCGCCAGCAGCTTAATACCGGGACAGGCACTTGAAGCTTTCTTT
TRBD1,-,TRBV5-1,TRBJ2-7,CASSIGQGPTYEQYF,TGCGCCAGCAGCATCGGACAGGGACCAACCTACGAGCAGTACTTC
-,-,TRBV6-5,TRBJ1-1,CASSLLTEAFF,TGTGCCAGCAGCCTCTTAACTGAAGCTTTCTTT
-,-,TRBV30,TRBJ2-5,CAWSVLGAYQETQYF,TGTGCCTGGAGTGTACTTGGGGCGTACCAAGAGACCCAGTACTTC